Listed below are T cell receptor beta chains from one sample, sequenced in a study of T cell responses to AZD1222 COVID-19 vaccine. Method: immunoSEQ multiplex PCR; TCRdb's copy keeps in-frame clones and lacks some. Of fewer than 150,000 clones in the sample, about 92% are singletons; the top ten hold 5.1%. Sequences were derived from peripheral blood, sampled on day 0 of AZD1222 vaccination. The receptors stem from an adult in good health. The CDR3 runs from the conserved cysteine through the conserved F or W. A D gene is named only where the DNA matches it firmly. A row's size may be missing; if present it is once, few, many or a size class.

V,D,size,J,CDR3,DNA
TRBV5-6,.,.,TRBJ2-7,CASSLEYEQYF,TGTGCCAGCAGCTTGGAATACGAGCAGTACTTC
TRBV19,TRBD1,.,TRBJ2-5,CASSIGTGGRQQETQYF,TGTGCCAGTAGTATCGGGACAGGGGGCAGGCAGCAAGAGACCCAGTACTTC
TRBV30,.,.,TRBJ2-7,CAFSLTYEQYF,TGTGCCTTTTCCCTGACCTACGAGCAGTACTTC
TRBV4-3,.,.,TRBJ1-2,CASSLLLGRGGYGYTF,TGCGCCAGCAGCCTCTTATTGGGCCGTGGGGGCTATGGCTACACCTTC
TRBV20-1,.,.,TRBJ2-5,CSASWSGVRQETQYF,TGCAGTGCTAGTTGGTCGGGGGTCCGTCAAGAGACCCAGTACTTC
TRBV6-5,.,.,TRBJ1-1,CASPIADRRNTEAFF,TGTGCCAGCCCCATAGCGGACCGTAGGAACACTGAAGCTTTCTTT
TRBV30,.,.,TRBJ2-1,CAWSPMYNEQFF,TGTGCCTGGAGTCCGATGTACAATGAGCAGTTCTTC
TRBV3-1/TRBV3-2,.,.,TRBJ1-6,CASVARGYNSPLHF,TGTGCCAGCGTGGCTCGGGGCTATAATTCACCCCTCCACTTT
TRBV3-1/TRBV3-2,TRBD1,.,TRBJ2-1,CASSRTGTYNEQFF,TGTGCCAGCAGCCGGACAGGGACCTACAATGAGCAGTTCTTC
TRBV30,.,once,TRBJ2-7,CAWSISRYEQYF,TGTGCCTGGAGTATCTCCCGGTACGAGCAGTACTTC
TRBV7-2,.,.,TRBJ1-2,CASSLDTGFYGYTF,TGTGCCAGCAGCTTGGACACAGGCTTCTATGGCTACACCTTC
TRBV6-6,.,.,TRBJ2-5,CATGRETQYF,TGTGCCACCGGCCGTGAGACCCAGTACTTC
TRBV19,TRBD2,.,TRBJ2-1,CASSSQTSGRVGTRFF,TGTGCCAGTAGTTCCCAGACTAGCGGGAGGGTGGGGACGCGGTTCTTC
TRBV3-1/TRBV3-2,TRBD2,.,TRBJ2-1,CASSQGEWEGLSEQFF,TGTGCCAGCAGCCAAGGGGAGTGGGAGGGCCTTAGCGAGCAGTTCTTC
TRBV27,.,.,TRBJ2-7,CASSLSDTFYEQYF,TGTGCCAGCAGTTTATCCGACACGTTCTACGAGCAGTACTTC
TRBV5-4,.,few,TRBJ2-2,CASSLQVNTGELFF,TGTGCCAGCAGCTTACAAGTGAACACCGGGGAGCTGTTTTTT
TRBV5-6,.,few,TRBJ2-7,CASSSGVGQGNYEQYF,TGTGCCAGCAGCTCTGGAGTTGGGCAGGGAAATTACGAGCAGTACTTC
TRBV4-1,.,.,TRBJ2-1,CASSQGRGGGNEQFF,TGCGCCAGCAGCCAAGGACGTGGGGGAGGCAATGAGCAGTTCTTC
TRBV2,TRBD1,.,TRBJ1-2,CASSADREAGYTF,TGTGCCAGCAGTGCGGACAGGGAGGCTGGCTACACCTTC
TRBV19,.,.,TRBJ1-6,CASSISSQDPSPLHF,TGTGCCAGTAGTATTTCGAGTCAGGACCCTTCACCCCTCCACTTT
TRBV7-9,TRBD1,.,TRBJ2-7,CASSSPRDRVVREQYF,TGTGCCAGCAGCTCCCCCCGGGACAGGGTGGTGAGGGAGCAGTACTTC
TRBV5-6,TRBD1,few,TRBJ1-2,CASSPTGEGYTF,TGTGCCAGCAGCCCCACAGGGGAGGGCTACACCTTC
TRBV11-2,.,.,TRBJ2-7,CASSWDNTYEQYF,TGTGCCAGCAGCTGGGACAACACCTACGAGCAGTACTTC
TRBV2,.,.,TRBJ2-7,CASEGPEQYF,TGTGCCAGCGAGGGCCCCGAGCAGTACTTC
TRBV28,.,.,TRBJ1-1,CASSFRAGFEAFF,TGTGCCAGCAGTTTTCGGGCAGGGTTTGAAGCTTTCTTT
TRBV9,TRBD1,.,TRBJ2-7,CASSARDRDYYEQYF,TGTGCCAGCAGCGCCCGGGACAGGGACTACTACGAGCAGTACTTC
TRBV9,TRBD2,.,TRBJ2-2,CASQRGENTGELFF,TGTGCCAGCCAGCGGGGCGAGAACACCGGGGAGCTGTTTTTT
TRBV2,TRBD1,few,TRBJ2-7,CASRGGQGVGEQYF,TGTGCCAGCAGAGGTGGACAGGGGGTGGGGGAGCAGTACTTC
TRBV5-5,.,.,TRBJ2-7,CASSLQTGSPYEQYF,TGTGCCAGCAGCTTGCAGACGGGGTCGCCCTACGAGCAGTACTTC
TRBV6-4,.,.,TRBJ2-7,CASSAQKWGEQYF,TGTGCCAGCAGTGCGCAAAAATGGGGCGAGCAGTACTTC
TRBV11-2,.,.,TRBJ2-1,CASSLDGGVYNEQFF,TGTGCCAGCAGCTTAGACGGGGGAGTCTACAATGAGCAGTTCTTC
TRBV12-3/TRBV12-4,.,few,TRBJ1-2,CASSYDGYGYTF,TGTGCCAGCAGTTATGACGGATATGGCTACACCTTC
TRBV5-5,TRBD1,.,TRBJ1-5,CASSPTGGPHQPQHF,TGTGCCAGCAGCCCGACAGGGGGGCCACATCAGCCCCAGCATTTT
TRBV28,.,once,TRBJ1-6,CASSTVMRNSPLHF,TGTGCCAGCAGTACGGTTATGCGGAATTCACCCCTCCACTTT
TRBV19,.,.,TRBJ1-2,CASSMTVTGSTNYGYTF,TGTGCCAGTAGTATGACGGTTACAGGTTCAACTAACTATGGCTACACCTTC
TRBV5-1,.,.,TRBJ2-1,CASRGEATDNEQFF,TGCGCCAGCAGGGGGGAGGCTACAGACAATGAGCAGTTCTTC
TRBV3-1/TRBV3-2,.,.,TRBJ1-3,CASSQERRILSGNTIYF,TGTGCCAGCAGCCAAGAACGGAGGATCCTCTCTGGAAACACCATATATTTT
TRBV5-4,.,.,TRBJ1-1,CASSLYGVTEAFF,TGTGCCAGCAGCTTGTATGGAGTCACTGAAGCTTTCTTT
TRBV5-1,TRBD2,.,TRBJ2-2,CASSLGAGIYTGELFF,TGCGCCAGCAGCTTGGGAGCGGGGATTTACACCGGGGAGCTGTTTTTT
TRBV18,.,.,TRBJ2-1,CASSPLLASSYNEQFF,TGTGCCAGCTCACCGTTACTAGCCAGCTCCTACAATGAGCAGTTCTTC
TRBV28,.,once,TRBJ1-2,CASSRPGGGYTF,TGTGCCAGCAGTAGACCGGGGGGCGGCTACACCTTC
TRBV3-1/TRBV3-2,TRBD1,.,TRBJ1-3,CASRDRTRNTIYF,TGTGCCAGCAGGGACAGGACGAGAAACACCATATATTTT
TRBV6-2/TRBV6-3,TRBD1,.,TRBJ1-2,CASSRLRQGHGYTF,TGTGCCAGCAGCCGGCTCAGACAGGGGCACGGCTACACCTTC
TRBV10-3,.,.,TRBJ1-5,CAISDWGRNQPQHF,TGTGCCATCAGTGACTGGGGGCGGAATCAGCCCCAGCATTTT
TRBV6-5,.,.,TRBJ2-5,CASSYSRQGETQYF,TGTGCCAGCAGTTACTCGAGGCAGGGAGAGACCCAGTACTTC
TRBV12-5,.,.,TRBJ1-5,CASALLGIQPQHF,TGTGCTAGTGCACTATTGGGGATTCAGCCCCAGCATTTT
TRBV19,.,.,TRBJ2-7,CASSHDRSLGEQYF,TGTGCCAGTAGCCATGACAGGAGCCTCGGGGAGCAGTACTTC
TRBV28,TRBD1,.,TRBJ2-3,CASSLFGDRTNTQYF,TGTGCCAGCAGTTTATTCGGGGACAGAACTAATACGCAGTATTTT
TRBV20-1,.,.,TRBJ1-2,CSAEFNGYTF,TGCAGTGCTGAGTTCAATGGCTACACCTTC
TRBV27,TRBD1,.,TRBJ1-6,CASSLTPGTGFSAYNSPLHF,TGTGCCAGCAGTTTAACCCCTGGGACAGGGTTTTCCGCCTATAATTCACCCCTCCACTTT
TRBV29-1,.,.,TRBJ2-5,CSVGSGAFQETQYF,TGCAGCGTTGGGTCCGGGGCCTTCCAAGAGACCCAGTACTTC
TRBV5-1,.,.,TRBJ2-4,CASSLPLGDNIQYF,TGCGCCAGCAGCTTGCCCCTGGGGGACAACATTCAGTACTTC
TRBV27,.,once,TRBJ1-1,CASSPDGPPTTEAFF,TGTGCCAGCAGCCCCGACGGACCCCCGACCACTGAAGCTTTCTTT
TRBV7-9,.,.,TRBJ2-5,CASSPNSGSKETQYF,TGTGCCAGCAGCCCCAATAGCGGTAGTAAAGAGACCCAGTACTTC
TRBV5-1,TRBD1,.,TRBJ2-3,CASSPGQVDTDTQYF,TGCGCCAGCAGCCCGGGACAGGTAGACACAGATACGCAGTATTTT
TRBV28,.,once,TRBJ1-5,CASSYGVNQPQHF,TGTGCCAGCAGTTATGGGGTCAATCAGCCCCAGCATTTT
TRBV4-1,.,.,TRBJ1-2,CASSQYPPPRSQGYGYTF,TGCGCCAGCAGCCAATATCCCCCCCCGCGGAGCCAAGGATATGGCTACACCTTC
TRBV12-3/TRBV12-4,TRBD1,.,TRBJ1-1,CASRGTGKAFF,TGTGCCAGCAGGGGGACAGGGAAAGCTTTCTTT
TRBV19,TRBD1,.,TRBJ2-7,CASSMEQGPSYEQYF,TGTGCCAGTAGTATGGAACAGGGGCCTTCCTACGAGCAGTACTTC
TRBV21-1,.,.,TRBJ1-1,CASIMTLTNTEAFF,TGTGCCAGCATCATGACACTAACGAACACTGAAGCTTTCTTT